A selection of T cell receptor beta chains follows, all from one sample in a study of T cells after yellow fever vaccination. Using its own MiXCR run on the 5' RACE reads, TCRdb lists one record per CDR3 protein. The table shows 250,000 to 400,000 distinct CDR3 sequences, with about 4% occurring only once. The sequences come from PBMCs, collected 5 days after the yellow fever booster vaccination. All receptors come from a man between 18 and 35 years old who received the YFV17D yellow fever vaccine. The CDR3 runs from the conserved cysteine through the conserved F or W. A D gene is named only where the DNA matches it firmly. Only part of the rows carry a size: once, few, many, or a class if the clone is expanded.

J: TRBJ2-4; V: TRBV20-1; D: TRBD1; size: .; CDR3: CSAQSGTGGIWDIQYF; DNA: TGCAGTGCCCAATCCGGGACAGGGGGGATCTGGGACATTCAGTACTTC
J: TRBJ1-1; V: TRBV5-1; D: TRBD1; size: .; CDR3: CASSPNRGEAFF; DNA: TGCGCCAGCAGCCCGAACAGGGGTGAAGCTTTCTTT
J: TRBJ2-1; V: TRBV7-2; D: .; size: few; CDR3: CASSRGPSSYNEQFF; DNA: TGTGCCAGCAGCCGGGGGCCGAGCTCCTACAATGAGCAGTTCTTC
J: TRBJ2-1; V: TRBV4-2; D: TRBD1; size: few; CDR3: CASSQVLRGYNEQFF; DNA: TGTGCCAGCAGCCAAGTACTCAGGGGGTACAATGAGCAGTTCTTC
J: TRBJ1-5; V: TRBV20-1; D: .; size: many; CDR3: CSARTDKEAQPQHF; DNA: TGCAGTGCTAGGACAGACAAGGAAGCTCAGCCCCAGCATTTT
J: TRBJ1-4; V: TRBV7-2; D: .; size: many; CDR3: CASSNQKGHEKLFF; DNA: TGTGCCAGCAGCAACCAGAAAGGGCATGAAAAACTGTTTTTT
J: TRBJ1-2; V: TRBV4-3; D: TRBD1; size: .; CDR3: CASSQVGDRENGYTF; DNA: TGCGCCAGCAGCCAAGTGGGGGACAGGGAAAATGGCTACACCTTC
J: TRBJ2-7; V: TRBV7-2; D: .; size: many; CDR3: CASSWRDYEQYF; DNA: TGTGCCAGCAGCTGGCGAGACTACGAGCAGTACTTC
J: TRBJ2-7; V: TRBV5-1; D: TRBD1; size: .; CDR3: CASSFALPGTGTYEQYF; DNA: TGCGCCAGCAGCTTTGCCCTCCCCGGGACAGGGACCTACGAGCAGTACTTC
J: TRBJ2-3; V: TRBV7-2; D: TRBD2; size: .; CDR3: CASSPSRLAGGTDTQYF; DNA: TGTGCCAGCAGTCCCAGTAGACTAGCGGGGGGGACAGATACGCAGTATTTT
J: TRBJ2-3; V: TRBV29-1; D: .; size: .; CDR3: CSVEAGVTDTQYF; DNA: TGCAGCGTTGAAGCGGGGGTCACAGATACGCAGTATTTT
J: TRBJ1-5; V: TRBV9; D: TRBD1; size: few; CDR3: CASSVGQGARQPQHF; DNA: TGTGCCAGCAGCGTAGGGCAGGGGGCACGACAGCCCCAGCATTTT
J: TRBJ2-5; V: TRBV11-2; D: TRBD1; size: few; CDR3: CASSPLSGQLAETQYF; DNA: TGTGCCAGCAGCCCCTTGTCGGGACAGCTGGCGGAGACCCAGTACTTC
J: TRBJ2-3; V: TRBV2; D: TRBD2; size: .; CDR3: CASPAGTTDTQYF; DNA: TGTGCCAGCCCAGCGGGGACCACAGATACGCAGTATTTT
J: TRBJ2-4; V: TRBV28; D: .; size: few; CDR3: CASTGHARNIQYF; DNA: TGTGCCAGCACCGGACATGCAAGGAACATTCAGTACTTC
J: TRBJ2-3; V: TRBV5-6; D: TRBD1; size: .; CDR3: CASSPYRQGWTSDTQYF; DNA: TGTGCCAGCAGCCCGTACCGACAGGGGTGGACATCAGATACGCAGTATTTT
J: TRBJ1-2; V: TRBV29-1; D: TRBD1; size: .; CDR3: CSVDPARGTGYTF; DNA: TGCAGCGTTGACCCGGCCAGGGGGACTGGCTACACCTTC
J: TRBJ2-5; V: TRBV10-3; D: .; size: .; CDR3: CAISPGGETQYF; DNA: TGTGCCATCAGCCCCGGGGGAGAGACCCAGTACTTC
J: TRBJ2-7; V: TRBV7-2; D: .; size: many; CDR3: CASSSTAGSYEQYF; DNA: TGTGCCAGCAGCTCCACAGCAGGCTCCTACGAGCAGTACTTC
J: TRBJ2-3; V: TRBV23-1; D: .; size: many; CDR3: CASSQEVPDTQYF; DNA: TGCGCCAGCAGTCAAGAAGTCCCAGATACGCAGTATTTT
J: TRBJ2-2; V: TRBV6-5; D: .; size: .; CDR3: CASRRVNTGELFF; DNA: TGTGCCAGCAGACGGGTGAACACCGGGGAGCTGTTTTTT
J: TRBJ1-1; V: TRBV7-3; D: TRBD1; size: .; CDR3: CASSPRGDRVAFF; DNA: TGTGCCAGCAGCCCAAGGGGGGACAGGGTAGCTTTCTTT
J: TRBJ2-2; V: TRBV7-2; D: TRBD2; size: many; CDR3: CASSGTSGGAAGELFF; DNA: TGTGCCAGCAGCGGGACTAGCGGGGGGGCCGCCGGGGAGCTGTTTTTT
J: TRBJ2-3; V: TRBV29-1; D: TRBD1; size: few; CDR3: CSVGNRGLSTDTQYF; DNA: TGCAGCGTTGGTAACAGGGGCCTAAGCACAGATACGCAGTATTTT
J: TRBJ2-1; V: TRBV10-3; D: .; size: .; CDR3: CAIREGSYNEQFF; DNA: TGTGCCATCAGGGAGGGGAGTTACAATGAGCAGTTCTTC
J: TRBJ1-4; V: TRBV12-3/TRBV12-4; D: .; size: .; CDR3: CASSPSEYEKLFF; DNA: TGTGCCAGCAGCCCTTCCGAATATGAAAAACTGTTTTTT
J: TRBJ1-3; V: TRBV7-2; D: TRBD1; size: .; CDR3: CACSSRGQGGGNTIYF; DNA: TGTGCCTGCAGCTCTCGGGGACAGGGTGGGGGAAACACCATATATTTT
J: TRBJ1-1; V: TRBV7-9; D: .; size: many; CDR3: CASSFGWSAFF; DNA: TGTGCCAGCAGCTTCGGCTGGTCGGCTTTCTTT
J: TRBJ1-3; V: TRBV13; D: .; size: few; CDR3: CASTPQVAGGNTIYF; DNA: TGTGCCAGCACCCCTCAAGTGGCAGGGGGAAACACCATATATTTT